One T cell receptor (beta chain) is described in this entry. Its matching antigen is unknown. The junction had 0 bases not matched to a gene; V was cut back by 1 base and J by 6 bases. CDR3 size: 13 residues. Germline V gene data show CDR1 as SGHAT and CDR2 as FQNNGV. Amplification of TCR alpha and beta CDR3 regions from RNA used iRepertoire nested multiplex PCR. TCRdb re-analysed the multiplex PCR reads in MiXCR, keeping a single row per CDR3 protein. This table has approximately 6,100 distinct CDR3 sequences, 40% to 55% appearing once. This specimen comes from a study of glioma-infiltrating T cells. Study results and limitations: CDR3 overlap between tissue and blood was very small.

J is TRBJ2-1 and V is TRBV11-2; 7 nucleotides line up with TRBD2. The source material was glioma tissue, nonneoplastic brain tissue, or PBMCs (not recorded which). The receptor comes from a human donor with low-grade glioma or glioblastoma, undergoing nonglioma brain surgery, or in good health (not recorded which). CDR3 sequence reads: CASSLGGSNEQFF. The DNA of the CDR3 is TGTGCCAGCAGCTTAGGCGGGAGCAATGAGCAGTTCTTC.